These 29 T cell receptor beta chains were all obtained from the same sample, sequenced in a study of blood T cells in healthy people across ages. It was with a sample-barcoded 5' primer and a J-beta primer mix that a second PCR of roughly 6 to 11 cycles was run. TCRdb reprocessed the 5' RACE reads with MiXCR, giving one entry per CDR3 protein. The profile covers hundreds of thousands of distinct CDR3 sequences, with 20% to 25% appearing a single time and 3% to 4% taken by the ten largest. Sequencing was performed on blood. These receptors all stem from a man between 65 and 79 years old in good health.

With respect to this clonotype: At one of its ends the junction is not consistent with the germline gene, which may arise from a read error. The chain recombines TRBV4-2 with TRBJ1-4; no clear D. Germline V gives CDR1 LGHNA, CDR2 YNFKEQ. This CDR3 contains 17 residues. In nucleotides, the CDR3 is TGTGCCAGCAGCCATAGGCAAACCCATGCAACTAATGAAAAACTGGTTTTT. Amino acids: CASSHRQTHATNEKLVF.

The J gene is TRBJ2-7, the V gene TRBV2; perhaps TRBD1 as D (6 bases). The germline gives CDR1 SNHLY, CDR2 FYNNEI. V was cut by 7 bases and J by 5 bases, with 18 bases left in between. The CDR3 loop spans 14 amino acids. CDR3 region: CASTGDLFTHEQYF. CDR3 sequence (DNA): TGTGCCAGCACAGGGGACCTTTTTACCCACGAGCAGTACTTC.

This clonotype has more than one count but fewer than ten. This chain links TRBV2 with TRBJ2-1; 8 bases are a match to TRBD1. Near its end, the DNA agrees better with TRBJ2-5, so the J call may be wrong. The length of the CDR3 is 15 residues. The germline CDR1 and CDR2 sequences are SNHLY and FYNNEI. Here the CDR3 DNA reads TGTGCCAGCACCTTCCCGGGACAGGCACAAGAGACCCAGTACTTC. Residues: CASTFPGQAQETQYF.

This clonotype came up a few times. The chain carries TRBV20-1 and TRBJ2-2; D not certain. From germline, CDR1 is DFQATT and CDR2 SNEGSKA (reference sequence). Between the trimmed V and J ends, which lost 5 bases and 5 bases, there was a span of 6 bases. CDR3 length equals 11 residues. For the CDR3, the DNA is TGCAGTGCTCTAACGACCGGGGAGCTGTTTTTT. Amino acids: CSALTTGELFF.

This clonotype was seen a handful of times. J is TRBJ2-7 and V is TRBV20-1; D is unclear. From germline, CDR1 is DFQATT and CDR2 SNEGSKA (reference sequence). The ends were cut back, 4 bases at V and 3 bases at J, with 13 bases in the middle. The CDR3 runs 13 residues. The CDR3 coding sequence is TGCAGTGCTACGACGACCCGCGACTACGAGCAGTACTTC. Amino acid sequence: CSATTTRDYEQYF.

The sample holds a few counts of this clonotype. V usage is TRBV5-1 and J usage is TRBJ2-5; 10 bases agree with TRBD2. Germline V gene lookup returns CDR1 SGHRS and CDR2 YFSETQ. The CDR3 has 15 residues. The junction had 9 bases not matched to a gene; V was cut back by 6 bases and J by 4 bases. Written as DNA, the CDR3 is TGCGCCAGCATGCGTAATAGCGGGGGGCCAGAGACCCAGTACTTC. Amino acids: CASMRNSGGPETQYF.

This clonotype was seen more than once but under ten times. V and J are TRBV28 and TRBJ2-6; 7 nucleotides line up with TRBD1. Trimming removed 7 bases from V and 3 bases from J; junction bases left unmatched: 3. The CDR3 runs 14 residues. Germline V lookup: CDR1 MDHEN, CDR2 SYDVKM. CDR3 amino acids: CASKGALGANVLTF. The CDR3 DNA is TGTGCCAGCAAGGGGGCGCTTGGGGCCAACGTCCTGACTTTC.

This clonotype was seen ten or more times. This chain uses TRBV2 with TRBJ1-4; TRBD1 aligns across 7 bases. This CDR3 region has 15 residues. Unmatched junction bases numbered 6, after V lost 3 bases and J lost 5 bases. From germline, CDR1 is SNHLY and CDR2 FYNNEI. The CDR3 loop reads CASSESRDRNEKLFF. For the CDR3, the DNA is TGTGCCAGCAGTGAGAGCCGGGACAGAAATGAAAAACTGTTTTTT.

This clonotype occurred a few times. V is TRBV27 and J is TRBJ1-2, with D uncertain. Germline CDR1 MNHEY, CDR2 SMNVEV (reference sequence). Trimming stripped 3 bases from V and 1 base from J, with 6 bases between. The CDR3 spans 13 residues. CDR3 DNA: TGTGCCAGCAGTTTCTCGAATAACTATGGCTACACCTTC. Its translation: CASSFSNNYGYTF.

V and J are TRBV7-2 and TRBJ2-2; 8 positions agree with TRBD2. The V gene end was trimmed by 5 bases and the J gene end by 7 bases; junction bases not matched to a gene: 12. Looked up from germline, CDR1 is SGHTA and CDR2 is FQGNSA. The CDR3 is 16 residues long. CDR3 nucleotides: TGTGCCAGCAGCCCCGGTTCCAGCGGGAGTGGCGGGGAGCTGTTTTTT. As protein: CASSPGSSGSGGELFF.

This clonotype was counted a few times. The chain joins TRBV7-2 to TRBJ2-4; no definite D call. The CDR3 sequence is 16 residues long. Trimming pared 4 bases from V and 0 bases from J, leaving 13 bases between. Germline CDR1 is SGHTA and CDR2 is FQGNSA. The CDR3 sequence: CASSSATGLAKNIQYF. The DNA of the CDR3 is TGTGCCAGCAGCTCCGCGACGGGTCTAGCCAAAAACATTCAGTACTTC.

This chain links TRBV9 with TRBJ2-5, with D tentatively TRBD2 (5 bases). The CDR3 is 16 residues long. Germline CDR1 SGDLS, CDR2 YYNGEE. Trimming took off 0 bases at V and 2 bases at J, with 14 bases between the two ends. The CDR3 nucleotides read TGTGCCAGCAGCGTAGGGACCACGAGGGCACAAGAGACCCAGTACTTC. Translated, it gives CASSVGTTRAQETQYF.

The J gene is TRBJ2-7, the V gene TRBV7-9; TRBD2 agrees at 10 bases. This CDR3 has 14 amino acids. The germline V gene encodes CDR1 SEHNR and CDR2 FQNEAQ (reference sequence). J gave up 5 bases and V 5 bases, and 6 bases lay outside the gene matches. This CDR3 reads CASSPSGSGDEQYF. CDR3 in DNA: TGTGCCAGCAGCCCTAGCGGGAGCGGAGACGAGCAGTACTTC.

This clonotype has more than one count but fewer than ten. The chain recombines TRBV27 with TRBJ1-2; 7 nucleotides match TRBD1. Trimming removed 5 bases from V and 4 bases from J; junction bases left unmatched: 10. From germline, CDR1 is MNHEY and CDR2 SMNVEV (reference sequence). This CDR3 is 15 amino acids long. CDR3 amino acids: CASSTSTGPFYGYTF. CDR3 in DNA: TGTGCCAGCAGTACCTCGACAGGGCCCTTCTATGGCTACACCTTC.

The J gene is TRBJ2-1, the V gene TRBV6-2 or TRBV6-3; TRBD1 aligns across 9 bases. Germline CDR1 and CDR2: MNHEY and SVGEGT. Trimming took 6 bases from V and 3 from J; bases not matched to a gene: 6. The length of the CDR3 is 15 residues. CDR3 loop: CASSPTGGLYNEQFF. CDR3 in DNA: TGTGCCAGCAGCCCAACAGGGGGCCTCTACAATGAGCAGTTCTTC.

CDR3 loop: CAIRNPRARQETQYF. DNA of the CDR3: TGTGCCATCAGAAACCCCAGGGCCCGGCAAGAGACCCAGTACTTC. The chain has TRBV10-3 and TRBJ2-5, with D possibly TRBD1 on 5 matching bases. V lost 6 bases, J lost 2 bases, and 16 bases lay in between. Germline CDR1 ENHRY, CDR2 SYGVKD. CDR3 length equals 15 residues.

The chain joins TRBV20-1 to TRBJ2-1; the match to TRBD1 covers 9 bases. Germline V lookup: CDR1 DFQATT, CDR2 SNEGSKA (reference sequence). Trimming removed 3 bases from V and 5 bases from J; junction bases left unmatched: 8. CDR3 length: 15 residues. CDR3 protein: CSASEDRGSNNEQFF. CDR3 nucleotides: TGCAGTGCTAGCGAAGACAGGGGGTCTAACAATGAGCAGTTCTTC.

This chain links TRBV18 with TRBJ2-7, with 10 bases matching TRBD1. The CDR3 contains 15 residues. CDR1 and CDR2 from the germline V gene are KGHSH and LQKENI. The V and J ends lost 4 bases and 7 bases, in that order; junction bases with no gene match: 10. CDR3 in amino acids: CASSLAGTGVREQYF. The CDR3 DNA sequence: TGTGCCAGCTCACTAGCCGGGACAGGGGTGAGGGAGCAGTACTTC.

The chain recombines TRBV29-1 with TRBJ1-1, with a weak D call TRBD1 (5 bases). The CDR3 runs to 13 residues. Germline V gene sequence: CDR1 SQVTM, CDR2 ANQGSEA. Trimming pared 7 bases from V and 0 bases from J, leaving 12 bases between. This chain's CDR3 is CSGETALNTEAFF. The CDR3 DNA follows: TGCAGCGGGGAGACAGCCCTGAACACTGAAGCTTTCTTT. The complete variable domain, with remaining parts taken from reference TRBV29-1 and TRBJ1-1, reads SAVISQKPSRDICQRGTSLTIQCQVDSQVTMMFWYRQQPGQSLTLIATANQGSEATYESGFVIDKFPISRPNLTFSTLTVSNMSPEDSSIYLCSGETALNTEAFFGQGTRLTVV.

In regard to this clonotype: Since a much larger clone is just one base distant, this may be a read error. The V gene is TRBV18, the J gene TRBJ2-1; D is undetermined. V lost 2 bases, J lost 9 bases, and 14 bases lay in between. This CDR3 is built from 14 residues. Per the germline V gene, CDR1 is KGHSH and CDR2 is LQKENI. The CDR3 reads CASSPGVRAGEQFF. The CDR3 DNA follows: TGTGCCAGCTCACCAGGGGTAAGGGCCGGTGAGCAGTTCTTC.

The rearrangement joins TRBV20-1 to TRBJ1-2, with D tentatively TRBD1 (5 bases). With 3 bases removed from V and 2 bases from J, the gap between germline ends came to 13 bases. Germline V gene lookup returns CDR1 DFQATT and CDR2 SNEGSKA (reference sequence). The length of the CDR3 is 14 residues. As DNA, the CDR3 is TGCAGTGCTAGCCCCCCGACAGAAAACTATGGCTACACCTTC. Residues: CSASPPTENYGYTF.

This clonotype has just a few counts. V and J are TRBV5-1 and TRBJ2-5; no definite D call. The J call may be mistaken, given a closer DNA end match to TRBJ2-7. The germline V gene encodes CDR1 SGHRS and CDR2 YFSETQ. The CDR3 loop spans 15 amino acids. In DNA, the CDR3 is TGCGCCAGCAGCTTGGTGACGCAGAGCTCCTACGAGCAGTACTTC. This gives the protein CASSLVTQSSYEQYF.

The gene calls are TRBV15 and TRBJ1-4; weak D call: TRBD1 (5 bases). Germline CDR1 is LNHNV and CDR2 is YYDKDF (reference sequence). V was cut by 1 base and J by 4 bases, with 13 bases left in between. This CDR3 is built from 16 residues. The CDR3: CATSRATTGVNEKLFF. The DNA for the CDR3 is TGTGCCACCAGCAGAGCTACCACAGGTGTTAATGAAAAACTGTTTTTT.

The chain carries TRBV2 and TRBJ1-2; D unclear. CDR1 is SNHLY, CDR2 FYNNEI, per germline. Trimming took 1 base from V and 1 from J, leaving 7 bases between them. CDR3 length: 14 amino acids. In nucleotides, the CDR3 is TGTGCCAGCAGTGAAGGACCCCTTAACTATGGCTACACCTTC. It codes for CASSEGPLNYGYTF.

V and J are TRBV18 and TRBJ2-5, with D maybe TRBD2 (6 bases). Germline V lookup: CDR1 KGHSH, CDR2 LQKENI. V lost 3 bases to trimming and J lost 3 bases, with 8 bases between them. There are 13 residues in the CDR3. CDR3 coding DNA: TGTGCCAGCTCACCGGCGGGGAAAGAGACCCAGTACTTC. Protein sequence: CASSPAGKETQYF.

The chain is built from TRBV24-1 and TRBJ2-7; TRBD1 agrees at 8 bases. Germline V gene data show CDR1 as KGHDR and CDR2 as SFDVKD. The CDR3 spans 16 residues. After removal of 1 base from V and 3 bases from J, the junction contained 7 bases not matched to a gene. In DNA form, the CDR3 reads TGTGCCACCAGTGATTTTAGCCCGGACAGGGACTACGAGCAGTACTTC. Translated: CATSDFSPDRDYEQYF.

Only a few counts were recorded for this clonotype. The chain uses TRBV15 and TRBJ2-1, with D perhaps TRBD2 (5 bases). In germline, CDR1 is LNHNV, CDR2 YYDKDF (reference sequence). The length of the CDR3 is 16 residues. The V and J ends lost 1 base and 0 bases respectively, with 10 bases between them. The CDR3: CATSRGGRYSYNEQFF. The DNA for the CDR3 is TGTGCCACCAGCAGAGGAGGGCGGTACTCCTACAATGAGCAGTTCTTC. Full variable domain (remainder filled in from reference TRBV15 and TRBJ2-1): DAMVIQNPRYQVTQFGKPVTLSCSQTLNHNVMYWYQQKSSQAPKLLFHYYDKDFNNEADTPDNFQSRRPNTSFCFLDIRSPGLGDTAMYLCATSRGGRYSYNEQFFGPGTRLTVL.

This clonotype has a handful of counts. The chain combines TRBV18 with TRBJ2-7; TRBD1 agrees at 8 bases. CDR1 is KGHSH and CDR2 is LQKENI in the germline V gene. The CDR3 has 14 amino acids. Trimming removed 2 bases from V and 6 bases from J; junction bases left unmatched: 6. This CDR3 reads CASSPRQGASEQYF. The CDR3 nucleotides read TGTGCCAGCTCACCAAGGCAGGGGGCAAGCGAGCAGTACTTC.

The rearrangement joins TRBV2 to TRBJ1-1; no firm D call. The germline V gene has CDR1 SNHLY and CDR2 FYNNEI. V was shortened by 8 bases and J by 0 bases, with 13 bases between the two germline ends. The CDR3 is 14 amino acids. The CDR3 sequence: CASGWGGVNTEAFF. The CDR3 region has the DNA TGTGCCAGCGGGTGGGGTGGGGTGAACACTGAAGCTTTCTTT.